Listed below are T cell receptor beta chains from one sample, sequenced in a study of identifying expanded T cells in peripheral blood. The repertoire was sequenced with immunoSEQ multiplex PCR; TCRdb's copy has only in-frame clones and lacks some. Of about 50,000 clones listed, over 80% were seen once; the top ten hold approximately 15%. Sequenced sample: blood. All receptors come from a person aged 18-70 years in good health. Each CDR3 is given with its conserved first and last residue. Fields, in order: J gene, V gene, clone size, D gene, CDR3 length, CDR3 protein, CDR3 DNA. The D gene is left open where the match is weak. Clone size is shown for a subset of rows, as once, few, many or a class of expanded clone.

TRBJ1-1,TRBV6-5,few,NA,13,CASSSGGPTEAFF,TGTGCCAGCAGTTCCGGGGGGCCGACTGAAGCTTTCTTT
TRBJ1-1,TRBV19,NA,NA,15,CASSTGRIMNTEAFF,TGTGCCAGTAGTACTGGACGAATCATGAACACTGAAGCTTTCTTT
TRBJ2-7,TRBV10-1,NA,TRBD2,14,CASPGLAGACEQYF,TGCGCCAGCCCGGGACTAGCGGGAGCATGCGAGCAGTACTTC
TRBJ2-3,TRBV29-1,NA,NA,15,CSVEGQGGRTDTQYF,TGCAGCGTTGAAGGTCAGGGGGGACGCACAGATACGCAGTATTTT
TRBJ1-2,TRBV10-1,medium-sized,NA,14,CAPYRPAQPYGYTF,TGCGCCCCTTACCGGCCAGCCCAGCCTTATGGCTACACCTTC
TRBJ2-4,TRBV7-9,NA,TRBD1,17,CASSLSDRGLAKNIQYF,TGTGCCAGCAGCTTATCCGACAGGGGTCTAGCCAAAAACATTCAGTACTTC
TRBJ2-3,TRBV9,NA,TRBD1,17,CASSWDRGHLSTDTQYF,TGTGCCAGCAGCTGGGACAGGGGCCACCTGAGCACAGATACGCAGTATTTT
TRBJ2-5,TRBV4-2,NA,NA,13,CASSRNQQETQYF,TGTGCCAGCAGCCGAAACCAACAAGAGACCCAGTACTTC
TRBJ2-7,TRBV19,NA,TRBD1,14,CASSDRGGSYEQYF,TGTGCCAGTAGTGACAGGGGAGGCTCCTACGAGCAGTACTTC
TRBJ1-2,TRBV7-9,NA,TRBD1,13,CASSYAGGVGYTF,TGTGCCAGCAGCTACGCAGGGGGCGTAGGCTACACCTTC
TRBJ2-7,TRBV12-5,once,NA,15,CASGQDGGIVSEQYF,TGTGCTAGTGGTCAGGACGGGGGTATTGTATCCGAGCAGTACTTC
TRBJ1-1,TRBV4-2,few,TRBD1,14,CASSQDRGRTEAFF,TGTGCCAGCAGCCAGGACAGGGGAAGGACTGAAGCTTTCTTT
TRBJ2-5,TRBV5-4,NA,TRBD1,18,CASTDGDRGHYRQETQYF,TGTGCCAGCACGGACGGGGACAGGGGACATTACCGGCAAGAGACCCAGTACTTC
TRBJ2-5,TRBV6-5,NA,TRBD2,14,CASRNSGGKETQYF,TGTGCCAGCAGGAATAGCGGGGGAAAAGAGACCCAGTACTTC
TRBJ1-5,TRBV23-1,NA,TRBD1,16,CASSRQGVYSNQPQHF,TGCGCCAGCAGTCGACAGGGGGTTTATAGCAATCAGCCCCAGCATTTT
TRBJ2-4,TRBV18,NA,TRBD2,17,CASSPMAGGGAKNIQYF,TGTGCCAGCTCACCAATGGCGGGAGGAGGAGCCAAAAACATTCAGTACTTC
TRBJ2-5,TRBV2,once,NA,11,CASRAGETQYF,TGTGCCAGCAGGGCCGGGGAGACCCAGTACTTC
TRBJ1-4,TRBV11-3,NA,TRBD1,16,CASSLDPQGAREKLFF,TGTGCCAGCAGCTTAGATCCGCAGGGGGCGCGAGAAAAACTGTTTTTT
TRBJ1-4,TRBV7-9,once,NA,13,CASSLGGEGKLFF,TGTGCCAGCAGCTTAGGGGGTGAAGGGAAACTGTTTTTT
TRBJ1-1,TRBV30,NA,NA,13,CAWSVKPYTEAFF,TGTGCCTGGAGTGTAAAGCCGTACACTGAAGCTTTCTTT
TRBJ2-2,TRBV2,NA,NA,15,CASSERRSNTGELFF,TGTGCCAGCAGTGAAAGAAGATCGAACACCGGGGAGCTGTTTTTT
TRBJ1-2,TRBV12-5,NA,NA,17,CASGLPRSAAVNYGYTF,TGTGCTAGTGGTTTGCCCAGGTCGGCCGCTGTCAACTATGGCTACACCTTC
TRBJ2-7,TRBV7-9,NA,NA,12,CASSYSTGEQYF,TGTGCCAGCAGCTATAGTACAGGCGAGCAGTACTTC
TRBJ2-1,TRBV10-3,NA,NA,14,CAISAGRVGDEQFF,TGTGCCATCAGTGCCGGGCGGGTGGGGGATGAGCAGTTCTTC
TRBJ2-2,TRBV19,NA,TRBD2,17,CASSILGLAGDTGELFF,TGTGCCAGTAGTATATTGGGACTAGCGGGAGACACCGGGGAGCTGTTTTTT
TRBJ1-5,TRBV6-1,few,NA,13,CATTGFADQPQHF,TGTGCCACTACGGGGTTTGCTGATCAGCCCCAGCATTTT
TRBJ2-2,TRBV4-1,once,NA,16,CASSPNGGSPTGELFF,TGCGCCAGCAGCCCTAATGGCGGATCCCCCACCGGGGAGCTGTTTTTT
TRBJ2-1,TRBV7-9,NA,TRBD2,16,CASSAPKLAGGNEQFF,TGTGCCAGCAGCGCCCCGAAACTAGCGGGAGGCAATGAGCAGTTCTTC
TRBJ1-4,TRBV5-1,NA,NA,15,CASSSSGAGGEKLFF,TGCGCCAGCAGCTCCTCCGGGGCTGGGGGTGAAAAACTGTTTTTT
TRBJ1-1,TRBV30,NA,TRBD1,17,CAWSPRGDRVKGAEAFF,TGTGCCTGGAGCCCGCGGGGGGACAGGGTGAAAGGAGCTGAAGCTTTCTTT
TRBJ1-1,TRBV4-3,NA,TRBD1,14,CASSTDRGRTEAFF,TGCGCCAGCAGCACAGACAGGGGGCGGACTGAAGCTTTCTTT
TRBJ1-3,TRBV2,NA,NA,16,CASSETGPLEGNTIYF,TGTGCCAGCAGTGAAACAGGGCCCCTGGAGGGAAACACCATATATTTT
TRBJ2-3,TRBV5-1,NA,NA,12,CASSVDWGTQYF,TGCGCCAGCAGCGTGGATTGGGGTACGCAGTATTTT
TRBJ1-2,TRBV6-1,few,NA,14,CASTQNDAAYGYTF,TGTGCCAGCACTCAGAACGACGCCGCCTATGGCTACACCTTC
TRBJ2-7,TRBV5-1,NA,NA,15,CASSLSNYNTHEQYF,TGCGCCAGCAGCTTGTCGAACTACAACACACACGAGCAGTACTTC
TRBJ1-1,TRBV19,NA,NA,13,CASSMRLNTEAFF,TGTGCCAGTAGTATGAGGTTGAACACTGAAGCTTTCTTT